These 31 T cell receptor beta chains share one sample of origin, sequenced in a study of cytomegalovirus exposure and HLA in healthy donors. The PCR had 60 Vbeta and 13 Jbeta primers. Method: immunoSEQ multiplex PCR; TCRdb's copy keeps in-frame clones and lacks some. Altogether around 90,000 clones are present, 85% being singletons, with the ten largest covering 6.5% to 8.5%. Sequenced sample: PBMCs. The receptors were gathered from a man aged 40-55 years in good health and CMV-seropositive.

The gene calls are TRBV14 and TRBJ2-5, with TRBD2 matching 8 bases. Germline CDR1 and CDR2: SGHDN and FVKESK. This CDR3 contains 16 residues. After removal of 4 bases from V and 4 bases from J, the junction contained 11 bases not matched to a gene. The CDR3 DNA sequence: TGTGCCAGCAGCCGCACGGGGGGAGCGGGGGTAGAGACCCAGTACTTC. It encodes CASSRTGGAGVETQYF. The entire variable domain, with the rest obtained from reference TRBV14 and TRBJ2-5, is as follows: EAGVTQFPSHSVIEKGQTVTLRCDPISGHDNLYWYRRVMGKEIKFLLHFVKESKQDESGMPNNRFLAERTGGTYSTLKVQPAELEDSGVYFCASSRTGGAGVETQYFGPGTRLLVL.

This chain connects TRBV19 to TRBJ2-2; D gene uncertain. Trimming stripped 6 bases from V and 7 bases from J, with 9 bases between. The CDR3 has 12 amino acids. CDR1 and CDR2 from the germline V gene are LNHDA and SQIVND (reference sequence). CDR3: CASSTLSGELFF. The CDR3 DNA reads as TGTGCCAGTAGCACGCTAAGCGGGGAGCTGTTTTTT.

The chain employs TRBV11-2 and TRBJ1-1; D is unclear. The CDR3 covers 13 residues. Per germline, CDR1 SGHAT and CDR2 FQNNGV. Between the trimmed V and J ends, which lost 5 bases and 1 base, there was a span of 8 bases. CDR3 amino acids: CASSQTQNTEAFF. The CDR3 bases are TGTGCCAGCAGCCAGACACAGAACACTGAAGCTTTCTTT.

The rearrangement uses TRBV30 and TRBJ1-2, with 7 bases identical to TRBD1. The CDR3 length is 14 residues. Germline V CDR1 and CDR2: GTSNPN, SVGIG (reference sequence). Unmatched junction bases numbered 2, after V lost 0 bases and J lost 1 base. CDR3 sequence (DNA): TGTGCCTGGAGTGTACAGGGGCTTAACTATGGCTACACCTTC. It translates to CAWSVQGLNYGYTF.

V gene TRBV19 combines with J gene TRBJ1-2, with D possibly being TRBD1 (5 bases). V lost 4 bases to trimming and J lost 4 bases, with 16 bases between them. The V gene's germline CDR1 is LNHDA and CDR2 SQIVND (reference sequence). CDR3 length: 15 residues. The CDR3 protein is CASSTPGLFIYGYTF. Written as DNA, the CDR3 is TGTGCCAGTAGTACCCCGGGACTATTTATCTATGGCTACACCTTC.

With regard to this clone: An end of the junction differs from the germline gene, which may be a read error. This sequence joins TRBV2 and TRBJ1-3; a weak D match, TRBD1 (6 bases). The length of the CDR3 is 14 residues. Germline-derived CDR1 and CDR2 are SNHLY and FYNNEI. CDR3 in amino acids: CTSSSRQAGNTTYF. Here the CDR3 DNA reads TGTACCAGCAGTTCCCGACAGGCTGGAAACACCACATATTTT.

This chain connects TRBV6-1 to TRBJ1-5; TRBD1 is a possible D gene (5 bases). V was pared by 6 bases and J by 6 bases, with 18 bases between. The CDR3 covers 15 residues. The germline V gene has CDR1 MNHNS and CDR2 SASEGT. The CDR3: CASRPLGGVGQPQHF. In DNA form, the CDR3 reads TGTGCCAGCAGGCCCCTGGGGGGAGTGGGTCAGCCCCAGCATTTT.

V gene TRBV5-1 combines with J gene TRBJ2-1; D is perhaps TRBD2 (6 bases). Trimming removed 0 bases at V and 2 bases at J, with 12 bases between. CDR3 length: 16 residues. The germline V gene encodes CDR1 SGHRS and CDR2 YFSETQ. CDR3: CASSLVQVAAYNEQFF. The CDR3 nucleotides are TGCGCCAGCAGCTTGGTGCAGGTAGCGGCCTACAATGAGCAGTTCTTC.

The rearrangement uses TRBV11-2 and TRBJ2-3; 7 nucleotides agree with TRBD1. This CDR3 spans 14 amino acids. Germline loops: CDR1 SGHAT, CDR2 FQNNGV. The junction had 6 bases not matched to a gene; V was cut back by 5 bases and J by 4 bases. CDR3 in amino acids: CASSAGTDSDTQYF. The DNA of the CDR3 is TGTGCCAGCAGCGCCGGGACAGACTCAGATACGCAGTATTTT. The variable domain in full, completed from reference TRBV11-2 and TRBJ2-3, reads EAGVAQSPRYKIIEKRQSVAFWCNPISGHATLYWYQQILGQGPKLLIQFQNNGVVDDSQLPKDRFSAERLKGVDSTLKIQPAKLEDSAVYLCASSAGTDSDTQYFGPGTRLTVL.

The chain recombines TRBV18 with TRBJ2-3; TRBD2 agrees at 9 bases. The CDR3 runs 16 residues. The V and J ends lost 6 bases and 4 bases, in that order; junction bases with no gene match: 11. The germline gives CDR1 KGHSH, CDR2 LQKENI. The CDR3, as DNA: TGTGCCAGCTCCCCTATTAGCGGGAGTTTCTCAGATACGCAGTATTTT. Translated, it gives CASSPISGSFSDTQYF.

The chain links TRBV10-2 to TRBJ2-1; possibly TRBD1 for D (6 bases). This CDR3 has 14 amino acids. Looked up from germline, CDR1 is WSHSY and CDR2 is SAAADI. Trimming removed 7 bases at V and 4 bases at J, with 14 bases between. The CDR3, as DNA: TGCGCCAGCACATCGGGACACCGTTACAATGAGCAGTTCTTC. This encodes CASTSGHRYNEQFF.

This clone came up a few times. The chain carries TRBV10-3 and TRBJ2-1, with D unresolved. Germline V lookup: CDR1 ENHRY, CDR2 SYGVKD. The CDR3 runs to 18 residues. V was trimmed by 8 bases and J by 4 bases, leaving 27 bases between them. CDR3 in amino acids: CAIPLTIGRHAIYNEQFF. The CDR3 DNA is TGTGCCATCCCCCTAACAATAGGAAGACACGCTATTTACAATGAGCAGTTCTTC.

J is TRBJ2-1 and V is TRBV5-1; the match to TRBD2 covers 9 bases. This CDR3 is built from 16 residues. Germline CDR1 is SGHRS and CDR2 is YFSETQ. J lost 7 bases, V lost 3 bases, and 11 bases had no gene match. The chain's CDR3 is CASSSPQGLAGNEQFF. The DNA of the CDR3 is TGCGCCAGCAGCTCCCCCCAAGGGCTAGCGGGAAATGAGCAGTTCTTC.

This chain links TRBV2 with TRBJ2-3, with 7 bases matching TRBD2. CDR3 length: 15 residues. CDR1 is SNHLY and CDR2 is FYNNEI in the germline V gene. Unmatched junction bases numbered 15, after V lost 7 bases and J lost 8 bases. Here the CDR3 reads CASKGRGSGEGTQYF. CDR3 coding DNA: TGTGCCAGCAAAGGAAGGGGAAGCGGGGAAGGTACGCAGTATTTT.

V usage is TRBV13 and J usage is TRBJ2-7, with TRBD2 matching over 7 bases. The CDR3 contains 14 residues. V trimming: 2 bases; J trimming: 7 bases; junction bases outside the gene matches: 8. The germline V gene encodes CDR1 PRHDT and CDR2 FYEKMQ (reference sequence). This CDR3 reads CASSLRGLAGEQYF. As DNA, the CDR3 is TGTGCCAGCAGCTTAAGAGGGTTAGCGGGTGAGCAGTACTTC.

The J gene is TRBJ2-1, the V gene TRBV5-1, with D possibly matching TRBD2 (5 bases). CDR3 length: 16 residues. Germline values: CDR1 SGHRS, CDR2 YFSETQ. Trimming removed 0 bases at V and 2 bases at J, with 12 bases between. The CDR3 sequence is CASSLEGRGTYNEQFF. CDR3 in DNA: TGCGCCAGCAGCTTGGAAGGGAGAGGAACCTACAATGAGCAGTTCTTC. The variable domain in full, with the rest retrieved from reference TRBV5-1 and TRBJ2-1, is KAGVTQTPRYLIKTRGQQVTLSCSPISGHRSVSWYQQTPGQGLQFLFEYFSETQRNKGNFPGRFSGRQFSNSRSEMNVSTLELGDSALYLCASSLEGRGTYNEQFFGPGTRLTVL.

This clone was recorded only once. The genes are TRBV6-5 and TRBJ1-2, with D perhaps matching TRBD1 (6 bases). Trimming stripped 5 bases from V and 1 base from J, with 8 bases between. CDR1 is MNHEY, CDR2 SVGAGI, per germline. This CDR3 spans 13 amino acids. CDR3 sequence reads: CASSEQGNYGYTF. The DNA for the CDR3 is TGTGCCAGCAGTGAACAGGGTAACTATGGCTACACCTTC.

The chain joins TRBV11-2 to TRBJ2-7; unclear D gene. The CDR3 contains 11 residues. Germline assignment: CDR1 SGHAT and CDR2 FQNNGV. V was clipped by 1 base and J by 4 bases, with 2 bases between them. The CDR3 loop reads CASSLAYEQYF. CDR3 coding DNA: TGTGCCAGCAGCTTAGCGTACGAGCAGTACTTC.

The chain uses TRBV6-5 and TRBJ1-1; D call uncertain. Germline CDR1 is MNHEY and CDR2 is SVGAGI. Trimming removed 6 bases from V and 0 bases from J, with 11 bases in between. This CDR3 spans 14 amino acids. CDR3 in DNA: TGTGCCAGCAGGCTCCACTCGATGAACACTGAAGCTTTCTTT. Translated: CASRLHSMNTEAFF.

V is TRBV19 and J is TRBJ2-1; D may be TRBD2 (6 bases). Deletions cut 2 bases from V and 7 bases from J, with 15 bases between. This CDR3 has 15 residues. Germline CDR1 LNHDA, CDR2 SQIVND (reference sequence). The CDR3 loop is CASSIRSGLTNEQFF. The CDR3 DNA sequence: TGTGCCAGTAGTATAAGGTCTGGACTAACGAATGAGCAGTTCTTC.

J is TRBJ2-5 and V is TRBV19, with D hard to call. This CDR3 comprises 11 residues. Germline lookup yields CDR1 LNHDA and CDR2 SQIVND (reference sequence). Between the trimmed V and J ends, which lost 7 bases and 5 bases, there was a span of 8 bases. CDR3 nucleotide sequence: TGTGCCAGTAAAGTCCAGGAGACCCAGTACTTC. Its protein product is CASKVQETQYF. Filled out from reference TRBV19 and TRBJ2-5, the complete variable domain reads DGGITQSPKYLFRKEGQNVTLSCEQNLNHDAMYWYRQDPGQGLRLIYYSQIVNDFQKGDIAEGYSVSREKKESFPLTVTSAQKNPTAFYLCASKVQETQYFGPGTRLLVL.

The chain employs TRBV19 and TRBJ2-6; 9 positions match TRBD1. CDR1 and CDR2 from the germline V gene are LNHDA and SQIVND (reference sequence). The CDR3 loop spans 18 amino acids. Trimming cost V 6 bases and J 0 bases; bases outside gene matches: 9. The CDR3 is CASSNRTGAPSGANVLTF. The CDR3 nucleotides are TGTGCCAGTAGCAATAGGACAGGGGCCCCCTCTGGGGCCAACGTCCTGACTTTC. The full variable domain, completed using reference TRBV19 and TRBJ2-6, is DGGITQSPKYLFRKEGQNVTLSCEQNLNHDAMYWYRQDPGQGLRLIYYSQIVNDFQKGDIAEGYSVSREKKESFPLTVTSAQKNPTAFYLCASSNRTGAPSGANVLTFGAGSRLTVL.

The rearrangement joins TRBV4-1 to TRBJ2-1, with 9 bases that match TRBD2. The CDR3 runs to 12 residues. Germline assignment: CDR1 MGHRA and CDR2 YSYEKL. For the CDR3, the DNA is TGCGCTAGCGGGAGTGCCTACAATGAGCAGTTCTTC. Amino acid sequence: CASGSAYNEQFF.

This chain links TRBV6-5 with TRBJ1-4, with D unresolved. Germline CDR1 reads MNHEY; CDR2 reads SVGAGI. The CDR3 is made up of 15 amino acids. V was trimmed by 0 bases and J by 0 bases, leaving 5 bases between them. The CDR3 is CASSYSSATNEKLFF. As DNA, the CDR3 is TGTGCCAGCAGTTACTCTTCCGCAACTAATGAAAAACTGTTTTTT.

This clone came up a few times. The CDR3 coding sequence is TGTGCCAGTAGTATTTGGACTCCGGGGAGGACCGGGGAGCTGTTTTTT. Its translation: CASSIWTPGRTGELFF. The chain links TRBV19 to TRBJ2-2; D is perhaps TRBD2 (6 bases). V lost 3 bases and J lost 5, with 16 bases in between. The V gene's germline CDR1 is LNHDA and CDR2 SQIVND (reference sequence). The CDR3 is 16 residues long.

The chain links TRBV28 to TRBJ1-2; possibly TRBD1 for D (5 bases). The germline V gene encodes CDR1 MDHEN and CDR2 SYDVKM. The CDR3 has 12 amino acids. Deletions cut 3 bases from V and 4 bases from J, with 6 bases between. Here the CDR3 reads CASSLGGYGYTF. The CDR3 DNA reads TGTGCCAGCAGTTTGGGGGGCTATGGCTACACCTTC.

The chain carries TRBV7-2 and TRBJ1-2, with D maybe TRBD1 (6 bases). This CDR3 contains 14 residues. CDR1 is SGHTA and CDR2 is FQGNSA in the germline V gene. Between the trimmed V and J ends, which lost 2 bases and 5 bases, there was a span of 12 bases. CDR3 region: CASSLPRQAYGYTF. The DNA for the CDR3 is TGTGCCAGCAGCTTACCTCGACAGGCGTATGGCTACACCTTC.

The rearrangement uses TRBV28 and TRBJ2-7, with TRBD2 identical over 12 bases. The CDR3 has 16 residues. Germline V gene data show CDR1 as MDHEN and CDR2 as SYDVKM. J was trimmed by 3 bases and V by 7 bases; bases with no gene match: 10. CDR3: CASNNIQTSGSYEQYF. Here the CDR3 DNA reads TGTGCCAGCAATAATATTCAGACTAGCGGGAGCTACGAGCAGTACTTC.

V and J are TRBV27 and TRBJ1-2; TRBD1 matches at 9 bases. The CDR3 runs to 16 residues. Germline CDR1 MNHEY, CDR2 SMNVEV (reference sequence). The V gene end was trimmed by 3 bases and the J gene end by 5 bases; junction bases not matched to a gene: 10. CDR3 sequence (DNA): TGTGCCAGCAGTTTGTCTGGACAGGGGCGAACATATGGCTACACCTTC. This sequence encodes CASSLSGQGRTYGYTF.

This clone showed up just a few times. This rearrangement joins TRBV11-3 to TRBJ1-1; 9 bases fit TRBD1. Germline CDR1 is SGHNT and CDR2 is YENEEA. The CDR3 runs to 15 residues. With V trimmed by 3 bases and J by 4 bases, 6 bases remained unmatched. The CDR3 protein is CASSFSGTGSTEAFF. CDR3 nucleotides: TGTGCCAGCAGCTTCTCCGGGACAGGGAGCACTGAAGCTTTCTTT.

The chain links TRBV18 to TRBJ2-3; 12 bases align to TRBD2. V gave up 3 bases and J gave up 3 bases; unmatched junction bases: 7. The germline V gene has CDR1 KGHSH and CDR2 LQKENI. The CDR3 has 17 amino acids. The CDR3 protein is CASSPQLAGGKTDTQYF. Written as DNA, the CDR3 is TGTGCCAGCTCACCCCAACTAGCGGGGGGCAAGACAGATACGCAGTATTTT.